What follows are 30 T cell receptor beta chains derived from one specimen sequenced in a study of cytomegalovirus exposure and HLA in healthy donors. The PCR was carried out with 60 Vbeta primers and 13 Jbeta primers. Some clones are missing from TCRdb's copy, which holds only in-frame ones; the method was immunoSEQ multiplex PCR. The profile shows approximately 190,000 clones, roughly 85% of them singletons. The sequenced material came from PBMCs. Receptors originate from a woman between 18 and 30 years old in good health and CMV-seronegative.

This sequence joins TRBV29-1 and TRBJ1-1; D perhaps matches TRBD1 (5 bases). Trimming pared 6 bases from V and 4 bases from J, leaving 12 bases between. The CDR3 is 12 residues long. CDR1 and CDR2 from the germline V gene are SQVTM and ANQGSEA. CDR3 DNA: TGCAGCGTCTTGGGGGGGGGCACTGAAGCTTTCTTT. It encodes CSVLGGGTEAFF.

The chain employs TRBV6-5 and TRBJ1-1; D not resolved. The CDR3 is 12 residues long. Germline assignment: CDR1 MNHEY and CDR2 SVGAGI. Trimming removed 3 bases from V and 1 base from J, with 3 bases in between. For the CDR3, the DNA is TGTGCCAGCAGTTATAGGAACACTGAAGCTTTCTTT. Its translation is CASSYRNTEAFF.

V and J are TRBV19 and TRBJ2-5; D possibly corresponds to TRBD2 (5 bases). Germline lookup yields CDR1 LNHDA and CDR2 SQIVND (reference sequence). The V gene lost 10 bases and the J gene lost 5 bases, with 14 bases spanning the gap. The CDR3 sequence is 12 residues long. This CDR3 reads CATTSIGETQYF. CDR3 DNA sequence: TGTGCCACTACTAGTATTGGCGAGACCCAGTACTTC.

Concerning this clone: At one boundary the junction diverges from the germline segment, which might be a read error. In DNA form, the CDR3 reads TGTGCCAGCAGTTTGGATAAAGGGGGCTTTATTGGCTACACCTTC. Translation gives CASSLDKGGFIGYTF. The chain couples TRBV5-6 to TRBJ1-2; 7 bases are shared with TRBD1. Germline loops: CDR1 SGHDT, CDR2 YYEEEE. The CDR3 has 15 amino acids.

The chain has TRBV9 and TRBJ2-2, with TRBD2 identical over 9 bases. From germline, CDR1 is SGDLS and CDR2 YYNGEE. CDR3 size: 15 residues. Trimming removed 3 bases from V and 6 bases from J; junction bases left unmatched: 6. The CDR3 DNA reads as TGTGCCAGCAGCGCGCGGGAGGGCGCTTCCGGGGAGCTGTTTTTT. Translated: CASSAREGASGELFF.

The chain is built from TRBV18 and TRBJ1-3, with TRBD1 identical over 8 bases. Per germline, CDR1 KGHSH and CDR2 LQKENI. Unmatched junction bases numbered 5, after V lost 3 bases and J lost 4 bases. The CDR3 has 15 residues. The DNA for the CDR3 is TGTGCCAGCTCACCGCAGGGGGCGTCGGGAAACACCATATATTTT. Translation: CASSPQGASGNTIYF.

CDR3 loop: CASSLQPGQGQYV. The CDR3 DNA is TGCGCCAGCAGCTTACAGCCGGGACAGGGACAGTACGTC. The gene calls are TRBV5-1 and TRBJ2-7; 9 positions agree with TRBD1. V shed 2 bases, J shed 10 bases, and the junction held 7 bases outside the gene matches. The CDR3 spans 13 residues. The germline gives CDR1 SGHRS, CDR2 YFSETQ.

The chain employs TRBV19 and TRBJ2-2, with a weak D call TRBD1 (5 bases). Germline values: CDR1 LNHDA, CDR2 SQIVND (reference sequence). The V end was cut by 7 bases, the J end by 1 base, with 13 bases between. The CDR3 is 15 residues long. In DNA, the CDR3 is TGTGCCAGTATGGGAAGGGGCGTGAACACCGGGGAGCTGTTTTTT. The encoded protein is CASMGRGVNTGELFF.

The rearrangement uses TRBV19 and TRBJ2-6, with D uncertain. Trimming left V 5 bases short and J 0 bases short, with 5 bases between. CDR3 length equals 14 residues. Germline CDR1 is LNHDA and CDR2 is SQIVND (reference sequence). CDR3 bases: TGTGCCAGTAGTCCAGACTCTGGGGCCAACGTCCTGACTTTC. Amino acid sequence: CASSPDSGANVLTF. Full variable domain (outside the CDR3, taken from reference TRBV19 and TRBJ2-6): DGGITQSPKYLFRKEGQNVTLSCEQNLNHDAMYWYRQDPGQGLRLIYYSQIVNDFQKGDIAEGYSVSREKKESFPLTVTSAQKNPTAFYLCASSPDSGANVLTFGAGSRLTVL.

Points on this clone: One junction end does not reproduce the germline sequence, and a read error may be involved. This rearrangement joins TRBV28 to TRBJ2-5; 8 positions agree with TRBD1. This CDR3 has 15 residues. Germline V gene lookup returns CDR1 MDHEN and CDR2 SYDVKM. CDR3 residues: CASGFEDRVGETQYF. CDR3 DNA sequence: TGTGCCAGCGGTTTCGAGGACAGGGTCGGGGAGACCCAGTACTTC.

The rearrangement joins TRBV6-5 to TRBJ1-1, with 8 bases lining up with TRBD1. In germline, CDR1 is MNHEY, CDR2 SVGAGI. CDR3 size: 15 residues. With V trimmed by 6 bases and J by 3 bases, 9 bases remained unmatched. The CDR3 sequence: CASRYRQGSDTEAFF. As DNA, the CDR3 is TGTGCCAGCAGGTACCGACAGGGGTCGGACACTGAAGCTTTCTTT.

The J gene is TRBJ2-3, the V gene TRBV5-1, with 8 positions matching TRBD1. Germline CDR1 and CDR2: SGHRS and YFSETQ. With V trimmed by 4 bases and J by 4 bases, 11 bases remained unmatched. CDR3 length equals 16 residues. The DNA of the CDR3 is TGCGCCAGCAGCCTTCCGACCGGACAGGGTCCAGATACGCAGTATTTT. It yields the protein CASSLPTGQGPDTQYF.

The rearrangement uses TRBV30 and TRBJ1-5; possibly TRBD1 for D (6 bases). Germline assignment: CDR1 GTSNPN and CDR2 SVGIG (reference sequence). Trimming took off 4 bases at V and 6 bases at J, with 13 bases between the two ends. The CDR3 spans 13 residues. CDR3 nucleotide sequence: TGTGCCTGGACCGTCCAGGGGAGTCAGCCCCAGCATTTT. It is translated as CAWTVQGSQPQHF. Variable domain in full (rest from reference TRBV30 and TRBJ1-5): SQTIHQWPATLVQPVGSPLSLECTVEGTSNPNLYWYRQAAGRGLQLLFYSVGIGQISSEVPQNLSASRPQDRQFILSSKKLLLSDSGFYLCAWTVQGSQPQHFGDGTRLSIL.

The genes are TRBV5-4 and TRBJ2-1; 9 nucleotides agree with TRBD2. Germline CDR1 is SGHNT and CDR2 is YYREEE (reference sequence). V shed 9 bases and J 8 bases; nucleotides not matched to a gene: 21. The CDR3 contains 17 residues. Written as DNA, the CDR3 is TGTGCCATCCCCCGGGGGGCTAGCGGGACCCAGTGGGATGAGCAGTTCTTC. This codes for CAIPRGASGTQWDEQFF.

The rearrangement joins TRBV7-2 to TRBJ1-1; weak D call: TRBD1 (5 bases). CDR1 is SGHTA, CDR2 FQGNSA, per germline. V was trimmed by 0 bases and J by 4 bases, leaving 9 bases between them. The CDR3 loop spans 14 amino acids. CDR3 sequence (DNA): TGTGCCAGCAGCTTAGCGCAAGGGGCCACTGAAGCTTTCTTT. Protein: CASSLAQGATEAFF. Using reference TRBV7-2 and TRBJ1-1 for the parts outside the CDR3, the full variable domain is GAGVSQSPSNKVTEKGKDVELRCDPISGHTALYWYRQSLGQGLEFLIYFQGNSAPDKSGLPSDRFSAERTGGSVSTLTIQRTQQEDSAVYLCASSLAQGATEAFFGQGTRLTVV.

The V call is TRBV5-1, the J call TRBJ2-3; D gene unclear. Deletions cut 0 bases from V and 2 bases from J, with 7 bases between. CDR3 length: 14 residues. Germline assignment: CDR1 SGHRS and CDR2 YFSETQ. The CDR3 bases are TGCGCCAGCAGCTTGGAACATACCACAGATACGCAGTATTTT. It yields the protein CASSLEHTTDTQYF.

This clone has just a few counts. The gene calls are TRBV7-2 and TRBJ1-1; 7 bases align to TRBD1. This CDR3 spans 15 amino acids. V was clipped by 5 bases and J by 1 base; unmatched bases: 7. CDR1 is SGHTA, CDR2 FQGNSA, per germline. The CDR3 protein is CASSPQTGTNTEAFF. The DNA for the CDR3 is TGTGCCAGCAGCCCCCAGACAGGGACGAACACTGAAGCTTTCTTT.

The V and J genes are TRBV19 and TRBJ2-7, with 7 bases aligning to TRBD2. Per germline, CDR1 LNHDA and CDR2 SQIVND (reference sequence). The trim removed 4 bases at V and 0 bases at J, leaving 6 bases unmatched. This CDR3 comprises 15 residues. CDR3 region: CASSKFGGGSYEQYF. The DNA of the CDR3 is TGTGCCAGTAGTAAATTTGGGGGGGGCTCCTACGAGCAGTACTTC.

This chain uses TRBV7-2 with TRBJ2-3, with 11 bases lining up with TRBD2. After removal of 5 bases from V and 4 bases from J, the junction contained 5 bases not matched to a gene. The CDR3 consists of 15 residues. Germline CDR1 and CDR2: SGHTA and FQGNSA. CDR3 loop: CASSRRTSGSDTQYF. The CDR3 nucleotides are TGTGCCAGCAGCCGTCGGACTAGCGGGTCAGATACGCAGTATTTT.

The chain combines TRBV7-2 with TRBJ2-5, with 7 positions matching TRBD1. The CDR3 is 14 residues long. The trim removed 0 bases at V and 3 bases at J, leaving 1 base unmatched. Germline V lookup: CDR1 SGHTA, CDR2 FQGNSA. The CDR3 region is CASSLAGGKETQYF. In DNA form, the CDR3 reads TGTGCCAGCAGCTTAGCAGGGGGCAAAGAGACCCAGTACTTC.

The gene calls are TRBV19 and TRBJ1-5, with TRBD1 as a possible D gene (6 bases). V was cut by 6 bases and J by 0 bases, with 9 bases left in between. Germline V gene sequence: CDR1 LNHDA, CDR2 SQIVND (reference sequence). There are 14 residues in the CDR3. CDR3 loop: CASRTDSSNQPQHF. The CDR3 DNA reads TGTGCCAGTAGGACGGACAGTAGCAATCAGCCCCAGCATTTT.

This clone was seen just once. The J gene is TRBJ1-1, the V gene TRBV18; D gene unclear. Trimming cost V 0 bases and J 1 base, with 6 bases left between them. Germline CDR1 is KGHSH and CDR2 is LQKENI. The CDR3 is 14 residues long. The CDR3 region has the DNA TGTGCCAGCTCACCACCTAGCAGGAACACTGAAGCTTTCTTT. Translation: CASSPPSRNTEAFF.

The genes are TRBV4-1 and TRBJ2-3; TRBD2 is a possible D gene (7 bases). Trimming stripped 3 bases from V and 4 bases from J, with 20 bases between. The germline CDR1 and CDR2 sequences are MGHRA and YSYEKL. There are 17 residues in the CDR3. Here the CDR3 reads CASSHRGAGVSADTQYF. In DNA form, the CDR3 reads TGCGCCAGCAGCCACCGGGGGGCGGGAGTGTCCGCAGATACGCAGTATTTT.

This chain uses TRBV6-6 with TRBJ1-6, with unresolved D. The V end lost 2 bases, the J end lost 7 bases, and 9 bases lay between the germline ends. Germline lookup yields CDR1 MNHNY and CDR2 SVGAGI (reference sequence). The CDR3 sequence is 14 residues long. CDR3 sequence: CASSYREANSPLHF. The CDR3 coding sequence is TGTGCCAGCAGTTACAGGGAGGCAAATTCACCCCTCCACTTT.

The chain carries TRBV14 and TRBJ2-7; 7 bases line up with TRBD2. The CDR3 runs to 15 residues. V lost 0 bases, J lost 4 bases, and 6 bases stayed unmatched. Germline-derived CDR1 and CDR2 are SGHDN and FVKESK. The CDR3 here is CASSQELSAGYEQYF. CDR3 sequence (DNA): TGTGCCAGCAGCCAAGAATTGTCAGCGGGGTACGAGCAGTACTTC.

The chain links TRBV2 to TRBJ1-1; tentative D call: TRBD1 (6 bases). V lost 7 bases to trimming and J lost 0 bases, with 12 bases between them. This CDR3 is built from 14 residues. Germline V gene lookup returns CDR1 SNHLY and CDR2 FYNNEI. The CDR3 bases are TGTGCCAGCAACACACAGGGTCTGAACACTGAAGCTTTCTTT. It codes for CASNTQGLNTEAFF.

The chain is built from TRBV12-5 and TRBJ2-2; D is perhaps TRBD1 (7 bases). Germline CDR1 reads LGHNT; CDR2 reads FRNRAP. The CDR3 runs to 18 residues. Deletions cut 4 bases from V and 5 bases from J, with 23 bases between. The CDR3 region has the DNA TGTGCTAGTGGTTCCCACCCCGGACAGGCGGCGGGGACCGGGGAGCTGTTTTTT. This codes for CASGSHPGQAAGTGELFF.

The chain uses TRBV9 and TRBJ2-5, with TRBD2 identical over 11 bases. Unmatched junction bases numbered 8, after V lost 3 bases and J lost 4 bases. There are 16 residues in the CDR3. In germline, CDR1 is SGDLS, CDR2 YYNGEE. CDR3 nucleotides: TGTGCCAGCAGCGCAGTGACTAGCGGGAAAAGAGAGACCCAGTACTTC. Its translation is CASSAVTSGKRETQYF.

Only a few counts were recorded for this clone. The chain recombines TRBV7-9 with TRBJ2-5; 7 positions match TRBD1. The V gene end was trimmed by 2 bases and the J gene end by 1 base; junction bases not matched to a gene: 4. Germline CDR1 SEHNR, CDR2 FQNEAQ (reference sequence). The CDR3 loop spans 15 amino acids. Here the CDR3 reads CASSLLWTGQETQYF. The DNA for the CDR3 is TGTGCCAGCAGCTTACTTTGGACAGGCCAAGAGACCCAGTACTTC. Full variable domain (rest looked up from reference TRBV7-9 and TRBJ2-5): DTGVSQNPRHKITKRGQNVTFRCDPISEHNRLYWYRQTLGQGPEFLTYFQNEAQLEKSRLLSDRFSAERPKGSFSTLEIQRTEQGDSAMYLCASSLLWTGQETQYFGPGTRLLVL.

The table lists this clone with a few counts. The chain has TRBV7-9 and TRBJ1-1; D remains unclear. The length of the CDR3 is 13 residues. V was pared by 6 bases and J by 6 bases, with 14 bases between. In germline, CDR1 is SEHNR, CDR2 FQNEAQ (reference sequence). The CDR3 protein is CASSPLVGSEAFF. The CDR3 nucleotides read TGTGCCAGCAGTCCTTTGGTGGGCTCTGAAGCTTTCTTT. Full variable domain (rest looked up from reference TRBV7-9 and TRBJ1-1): DTGVSQNPRHKITKRGQNVTFRCDPISEHNRLYWYRQTLGQGPEFLTYFQNEAQLEKSRLLSDRFSAERPKGSFSTLEIQRTEQGDSAMYLCASSPLVGSEAFFGQGTRLTVV.